Sequencing of this TCR beta chain was carried out in a study of identical twins. V was cut by 2 bases and J by 4 bases, with 8 bases left in between. The CDR3 contains 13 residues. One entry per CDR3 protein results from TCRdb running MiXCR on the 5' RACE reads. There are approximately 500,000 distinct CDR3 sequences in the sample; 20% to 25% occur only once, and 2.9% lies in the top ten. The same data also contributed to another study, on T cells expressing NK-cell markers.

The source of this sequence is a woman between 18 and 30 years old in good health. The chain has TRBV12-3 or TRBV12-4 and TRBJ2-5; D remains unclear. Sequenced material: CD4+ T cells sorted from blood. CDR3: CASSLRLGETQYF. DNA of the CDR3: TGTGCCAGCAGTTTACGCTTGGGAGAGACCCAGTACTTC.